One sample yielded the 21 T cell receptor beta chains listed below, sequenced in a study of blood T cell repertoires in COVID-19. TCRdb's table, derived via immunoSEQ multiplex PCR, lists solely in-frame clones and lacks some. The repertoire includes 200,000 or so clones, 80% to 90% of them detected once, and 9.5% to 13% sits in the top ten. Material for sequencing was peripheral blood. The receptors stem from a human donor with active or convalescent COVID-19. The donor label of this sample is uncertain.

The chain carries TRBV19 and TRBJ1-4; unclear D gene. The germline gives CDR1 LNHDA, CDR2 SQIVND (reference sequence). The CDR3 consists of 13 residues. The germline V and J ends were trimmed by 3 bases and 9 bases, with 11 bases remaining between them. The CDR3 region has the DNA TGTGCCAGTAGTATGGTCCGGGAGCAAAAACTGTTTTTT. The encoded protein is CASSMVREQKLFF.

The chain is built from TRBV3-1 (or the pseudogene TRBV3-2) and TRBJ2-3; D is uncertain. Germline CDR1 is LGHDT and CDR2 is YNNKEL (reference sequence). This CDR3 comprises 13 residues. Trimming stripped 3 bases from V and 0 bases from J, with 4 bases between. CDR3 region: CASSHRSTDTQYF. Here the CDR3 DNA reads TGTGCCAGCAGCCACAGAAGCACAGATACGCAGTATTTT.

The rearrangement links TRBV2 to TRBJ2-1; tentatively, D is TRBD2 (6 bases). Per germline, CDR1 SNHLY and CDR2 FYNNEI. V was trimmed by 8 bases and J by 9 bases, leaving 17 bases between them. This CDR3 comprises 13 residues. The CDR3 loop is CASLLWREGEQFF. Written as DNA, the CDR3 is TGTGCCAGCCTTCTCTGGCGGGAAGGTGAGCAGTTCTTC.

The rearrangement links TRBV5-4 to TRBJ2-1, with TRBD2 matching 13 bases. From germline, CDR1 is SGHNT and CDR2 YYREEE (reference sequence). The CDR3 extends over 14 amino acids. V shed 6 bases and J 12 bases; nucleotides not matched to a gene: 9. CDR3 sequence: CASTTGTSGVMQFF. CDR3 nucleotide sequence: TGTGCCAGCACAACCGGGACTAGCGGGGTCATGCAGTTCTTC.

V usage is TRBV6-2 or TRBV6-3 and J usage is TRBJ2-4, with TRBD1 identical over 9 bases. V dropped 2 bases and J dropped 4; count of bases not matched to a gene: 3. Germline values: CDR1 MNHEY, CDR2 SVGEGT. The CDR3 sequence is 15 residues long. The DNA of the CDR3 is TGTGCCAGCAGTTACCGGGACAGGGAGAAAAACATTCAGTACTTC. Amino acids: CASSYRDREKNIQYF.

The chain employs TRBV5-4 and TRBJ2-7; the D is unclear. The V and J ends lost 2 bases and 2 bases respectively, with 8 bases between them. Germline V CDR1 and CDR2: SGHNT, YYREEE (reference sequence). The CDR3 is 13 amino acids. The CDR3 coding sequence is TGTGCCAGCAGCTTTAACGGAGCCTACGAGCAGTACTTC. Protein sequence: CASSFNGAYEQYF.

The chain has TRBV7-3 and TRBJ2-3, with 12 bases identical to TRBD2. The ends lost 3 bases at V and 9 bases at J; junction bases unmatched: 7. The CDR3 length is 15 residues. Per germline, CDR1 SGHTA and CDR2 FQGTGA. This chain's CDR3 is CASSFASGGAETQYF. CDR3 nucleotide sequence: TGTGCCAGCAGCTTCGCTAGCGGGGGGGCCGAAACGCAGTATTTT.

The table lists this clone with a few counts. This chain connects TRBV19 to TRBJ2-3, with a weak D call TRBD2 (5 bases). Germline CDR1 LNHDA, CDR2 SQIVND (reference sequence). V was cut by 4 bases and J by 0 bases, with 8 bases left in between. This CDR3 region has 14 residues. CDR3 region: CASSTRTSTDTQYF. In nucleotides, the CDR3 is TGTGCCAGTAGTACCCGGACTAGCACAGATACGCAGTATTTT.

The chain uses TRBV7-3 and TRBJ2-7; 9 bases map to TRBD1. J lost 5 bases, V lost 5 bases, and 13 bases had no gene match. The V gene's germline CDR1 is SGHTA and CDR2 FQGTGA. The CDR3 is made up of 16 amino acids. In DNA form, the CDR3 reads TGTGCCAGCAGCCCCGGACCCGGGACAGGGCCCCACGAGCAGTACTTC. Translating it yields CASSPGPGTGPHEQYF. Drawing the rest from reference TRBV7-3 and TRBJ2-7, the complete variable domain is GAGVSQTPSNKVTEKGKYVELRCDPISGHTALYWYRQSLGQGPEFLIYFQGTGAADDSGLPNDRFFAVRPEGSVSTLKIQRTERGDSAVYLCASSPGPGTGPHEQYFGPGTRLTVT.

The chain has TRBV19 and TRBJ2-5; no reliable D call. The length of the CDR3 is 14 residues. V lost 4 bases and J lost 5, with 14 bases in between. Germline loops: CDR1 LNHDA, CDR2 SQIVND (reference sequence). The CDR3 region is CASSTEPELETQYF. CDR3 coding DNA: TGTGCCAGTAGTACCGAACCCGAGTTGGAGACCCAGTACTTC.

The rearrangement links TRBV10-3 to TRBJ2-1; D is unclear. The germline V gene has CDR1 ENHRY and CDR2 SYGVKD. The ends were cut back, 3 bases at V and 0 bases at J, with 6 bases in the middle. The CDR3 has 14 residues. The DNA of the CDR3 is TGTGCCATCAGTGACAGAACCTCCTACAATGAGCAGTTCTTC. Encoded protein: CAISDRTSYNEQFF.

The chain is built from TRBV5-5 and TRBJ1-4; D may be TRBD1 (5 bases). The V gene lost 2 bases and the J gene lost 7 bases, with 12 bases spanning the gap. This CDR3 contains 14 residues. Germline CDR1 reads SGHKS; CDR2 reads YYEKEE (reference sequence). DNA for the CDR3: TGTGCCAGCAGCTTTGGGACGGGGGGTGAAAAACTGTTTTTT. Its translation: CASSFGTGGEKLFF.

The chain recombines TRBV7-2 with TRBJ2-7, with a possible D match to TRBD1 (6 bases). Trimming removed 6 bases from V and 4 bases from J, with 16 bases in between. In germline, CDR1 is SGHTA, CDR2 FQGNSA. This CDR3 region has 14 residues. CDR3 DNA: TGTGCCAGCAGTCAGGGGCCCTCGGGGTACGAGCAGTACTTC. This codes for CASSQGPSGYEQYF.

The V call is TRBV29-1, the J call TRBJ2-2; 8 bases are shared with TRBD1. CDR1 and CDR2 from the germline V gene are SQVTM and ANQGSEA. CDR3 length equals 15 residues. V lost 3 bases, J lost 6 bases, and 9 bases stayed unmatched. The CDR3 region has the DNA TGCAGCGTTGAGCCCCGGACAGGGACATCCGGGGAGCTGTTTTTT. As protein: CSVEPRTGTSGELFF.

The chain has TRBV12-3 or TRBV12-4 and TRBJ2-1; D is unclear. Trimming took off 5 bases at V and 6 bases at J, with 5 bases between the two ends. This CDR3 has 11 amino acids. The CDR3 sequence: CASSTSNEQFF. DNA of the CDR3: TGTGCCAGCAGTACCAGCAATGAGCAGTTCTTC.

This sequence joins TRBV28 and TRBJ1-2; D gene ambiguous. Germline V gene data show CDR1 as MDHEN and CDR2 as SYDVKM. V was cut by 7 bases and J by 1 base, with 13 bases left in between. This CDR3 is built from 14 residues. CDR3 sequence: CASTAQADNYGYTF. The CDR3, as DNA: TGTGCCAGCACCGCCCAAGCTGATAACTATGGCTACACCTTC.

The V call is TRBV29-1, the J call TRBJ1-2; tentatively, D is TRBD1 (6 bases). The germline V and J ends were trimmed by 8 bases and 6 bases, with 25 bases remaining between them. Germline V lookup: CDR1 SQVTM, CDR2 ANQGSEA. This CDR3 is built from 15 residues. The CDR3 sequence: CSIGEGGSSRHGYTF. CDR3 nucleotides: TGCAGCATTGGGGAGGGGGGCTCCTCAAGGCATGGCTACACCTTC. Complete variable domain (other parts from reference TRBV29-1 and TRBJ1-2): SAVISQKPSRDICQRGTSLTIQCQVDSQVTMMFWYRQQPGQSLTLIATANQGSEATYESGFVIDKFPISRPNLTFSTLTVSNMSPEDSSIYLCSIGEGGSSRHGYTFGSGTRLTVV.

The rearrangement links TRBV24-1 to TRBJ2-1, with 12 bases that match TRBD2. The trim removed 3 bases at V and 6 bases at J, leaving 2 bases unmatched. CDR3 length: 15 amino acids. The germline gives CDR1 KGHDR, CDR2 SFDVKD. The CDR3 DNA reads TGTGCCACCAGTGATCCTAGCGGGAGGGCCAATGAGCAGTTCTTC. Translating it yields CATSDPSGRANEQFF.

The CDR3 bases are TGTGCCAGCTATGGGGGGAACAACACCGGGGAGCTGTTTTTT. This encodes CASYGGNNTGELFF. V and J are TRBV27 and TRBJ2-2, with D possibly being TRBD2 (6 bases). This CDR3 is 14 amino acids long. V shed 8 bases and J shed 2 bases, with 12 bases lying between them. The germline V gene has CDR1 MNHEY and CDR2 SMNVEV (reference sequence).

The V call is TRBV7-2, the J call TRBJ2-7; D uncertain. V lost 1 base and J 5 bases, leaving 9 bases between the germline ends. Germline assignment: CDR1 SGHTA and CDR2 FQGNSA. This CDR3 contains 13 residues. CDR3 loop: CASSLGQVDEQYF. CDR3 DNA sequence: TGTGCCAGCAGCTTAGGTCAAGTAGACGAGCAGTACTTC.

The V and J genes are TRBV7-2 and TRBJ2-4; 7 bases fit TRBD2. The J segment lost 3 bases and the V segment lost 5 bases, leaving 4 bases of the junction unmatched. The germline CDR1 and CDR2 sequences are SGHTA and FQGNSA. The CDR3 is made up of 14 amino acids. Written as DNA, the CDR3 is TGTGCCAGCAGCCAGAGCGGGAACAAAAACATTCAGTACTTC. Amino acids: CASSQSGNKNIQYF.